The 32 T cell receptor beta chains below all came from one sample that was sequenced in a study of blood T cell repertoires in COVID-19. The table came from immunoSEQ multiplex PCR; TCRdb's copy has only in-frame clones and leaves some out. Among about 200,000 clones, around four fifths were seen once, and the ten largest hold 15% to 20%. The sample consisted of peripheral blood. These receptors were collected from a human donor in a cohort sampled during active COVID-19.

The genes are TRBV5-1 and TRBJ1-3, with D maybe TRBD1 (5 bases). V was pared by 4 bases and J by 0 bases, with 14 bases between. The germline CDR1 and CDR2 sequences are SGHRS and YFSETQ. This CDR3 is built from 16 residues. This CDR3 is CASSIGGVLSGNTIYF. The CDR3 nucleotides are TGCGCCAGCAGCATCGGGGGGGTACTCTCTGGAAACACCATATATTTT.

The gene calls are TRBV5-1 and TRBJ1-4; TRBD1 is a possible D gene (6 bases). The CDR3 covers 14 residues. Trimming removed 4 bases at V and 5 bases at J, with 12 bases between. CDR1 is SGHRS, CDR2 YFSETQ, per germline. CDR3 region: CASSRDTSNEKLFF. In DNA, the CDR3 is TGCGCCAGCAGCCGGGACACCTCGAATGAAAAACTGTTTTTT.

This chain connects TRBV6-1 to TRBJ1-2; weak D call: TRBD1 (5 bases). The CDR3 runs to 15 residues. Germline V gives CDR1 MNHNS, CDR2 SASEGT. V shed 3 bases and J shed 2 bases, with 13 bases lying between them. The DNA for the CDR3 is TGTGCCAGCAGTGAGGGCACAGGTGGCAACTATGGCTACACCTTC. Protein: CASSEGTGGNYGYTF.

This clone was observed a few times. CDR3 sequence reads: CASSEGRGSPLHF. DNA for the CDR3: TGTGCCAGCAGCGAAGGACGGGGTTCACCCCTCCACTTT. The chain combines TRBV9 with TRBJ1-6; D gene ambiguous. V lost 3 bases and J lost 9, with 10 bases in between. CDR1 is SGDLS, CDR2 YYNGEE, per germline. The CDR3 length is 13 residues.

This clone was observed a few times. The chain has TRBV30 and TRBJ2-1; 9 bases match TRBD1. The CDR3 covers 15 residues. Germline V gives CDR1 GTSNPN, CDR2 SVGIG (reference sequence). Germline trimming cut 2 bases from V and 4 bases from J; bases unmatched to any gene: 6. CDR3 loop: CAWSPPGQGYNEQFF. Written as DNA, the CDR3 is TGTGCCTGGAGTCCACCGGGACAGGGTTACAATGAGCAGTTCTTC.

This clone has just a few counts. V and J are TRBV10-3 and TRBJ1-6; TRBD1 is a possible D gene (6 bases). CDR1 is ENHRY, CDR2 SYGVKD, per germline. V was trimmed by 7 bases and J by 7 bases, leaving 11 bases between them. The CDR3 runs to 13 residues. CDR3 sequence (DNA): TGTGCCATCACTACAGGGAAAAATTCACCCCTCCACTTT. Its protein is CAITTGKNSPLHF.

The chain uses TRBV5-1 and TRBJ2-1, with D possibly matching TRBD1 (5 bases). CDR1 is SGHRS, CDR2 YFSETQ, per germline. Trimming shortened V by 0 bases and J by 9 bases, and 16 bases separated the two germline ends. This CDR3 has 15 amino acids. The CDR3 protein is CASSLGIHQGAEQFF. The DNA of the CDR3 is TGCGCCAGCAGCTTGGGTATACACCAAGGGGCTGAGCAGTTCTTC.

The chain recombines TRBV2 with TRBJ1-5; 8 bases line up with TRBD1. Unmatched junction bases numbered 7, after V lost 6 bases and J lost 6 bases. Germline CDR1 reads SNHLY; CDR2 reads FYNNEI. The CDR3 is 14 residues long. CDR3 sequence: CASRIDRGSQPQHF. The DNA for the CDR3 is TGTGCCAGCAGGATAGACAGGGGCAGTCAGCCCCAGCATTTT.

This clone showed up many times. The V gene is TRBV7-9, the J gene TRBJ1-1; tentative D call: TRBD1 (6 bases). This CDR3 is built from 14 residues. Germline loops: CDR1 SEHNR, CDR2 FQNEAQ (reference sequence). Trimming shortened V by 4 bases and J by 4 bases, and 13 bases separated the two germline ends. The CDR3 loop is CASSSEGVGTEAFF. CDR3 DNA: TGTGCCAGCAGCTCAGAGGGGGTCGGCACTGAAGCTTTCTTT.

The chain joins TRBV30 to TRBJ2-3; 10 bases line up with TRBD2. The CDR3 has 14 residues. The germline V gene has CDR1 GTSNPN and CDR2 SVGIG (reference sequence). The J segment lost 3 bases and the V segment lost 7 bases, leaving 7 bases of the junction unmatched. The CDR3 region is CAYKRGGSTDTQYF. CDR3 nucleotide sequence: TGTGCCTACAAGCGGGGGGGCTCTACAGATACGCAGTATTTT.

This clone was observed a handful of times. V usage is TRBV9 and J usage is TRBJ1-1; no firm D call. V lost 0 bases to trimming and J lost 0 bases, with 9 bases between them. Per germline, CDR1 SGDLS and CDR2 YYNGEE. The CDR3 runs to 15 residues. In DNA form, the CDR3 reads TGTGCCAGCAGCGTAGACGGGTACATGAACACTGAAGCTTTCTTT. Translation: CASSVDGYMNTEAFF. The variable domain in full, completed from reference TRBV9 and TRBJ1-1, reads DSGVTQTPKHLITATGQRVTLRCSPRSGDLSVYWYQQSLDQGLQFLIQYYNGEERAKGNILERFSAQQFPDLHSELNLSSLELGDSALYFCASSVDGYMNTEAFFGQGTRLTVV.

The gene calls are TRBV19 and TRBJ1-2; 10 positions agree with TRBD1. V lost 5 bases, J lost 4 bases, and 13 bases stayed unmatched. CDR3 length: 17 residues. Germline V gene data show CDR1 as LNHDA and CDR2 as SQIVND (reference sequence). Here the CDR3 reads CASSFPGQGRLGYGYTF. Written as DNA, the CDR3 is TGTGCCAGTAGTTTCCCGGGACAGGGGAGGTTGGGCTATGGCTACACCTTC. Variable domain in full (rest from reference TRBV19 and TRBJ1-2): DGGITQSPKYLFRKEGQNVTLSCEQNLNHDAMYWYRQDPGQGLRLIYYSQIVNDFQKGDIAEGYSVSREKKESFPLTVTSAQKNPTAFYLCASSFPGQGRLGYGYTFGSGTRLTVV.

The chain employs TRBV5-4 and TRBJ1-1; 8 nucleotides align to TRBD1. Germline CDR1 and CDR2: SGHNT and YYREEE (reference sequence). V lost 4 bases, J lost 1 base, and 3 bases stayed unmatched. The CDR3 has 14 amino acids. CDR3 sequence reads: CASSRGQGNTEAFF. DNA of the CDR3: TGTGCCAGCAGCCGAGGACAGGGGAACACTGAAGCTTTCTTT.

This chain joins TRBV19 and TRBJ1-2, with D possibly being TRBD1 (6 bases). The CDR3 consists of 15 residues. Trimming removed 10 bases from V and 5 bases from J, with 23 bases in between. The germline CDR1 and CDR2 sequences are LNHDA and SQIVND (reference sequence). In DNA form, the CDR3 reads TGTGCCACAAGAGGGTCCTGGACAGCCCCTTATGGCTACACCTTC. It codes for CATRGSWTAPYGYTF.

The CDR3 DNA follows: TGTGCCAGCAGTCCCCCGGGGAGCGGGAGATTCTACGAGCAGTACTTC. Its protein product is CASSPPGSGRFYEQYF. The V and J genes are TRBV28 and TRBJ2-7; TRBD2 matches at 8 bases. CDR1 is MDHEN and CDR2 is SYDVKM in the germline V gene. The J segment lost 3 bases and the V segment lost 5 bases, leaving 12 bases of the junction unmatched. This CDR3 spans 16 amino acids. Together with reference TRBV28 and TRBJ2-7, the CDR3 gives the full variable domain: DVKVTQSSRYLVKRTGEKVFLECVQDMDHENMFWYRQDPGLGLRLIYFSYDVKMKEKGDIPEGYSVSREKKERFSLILESASTNQTSMYLCASSPPGSGRFYEQYFGPGTRLTVT.

The V and J genes are TRBV15 and TRBJ2-7; TRBD1 matches 8 bases. The CDR3 has 14 residues. Germline CDR1 and CDR2: LNHNV and YYDKDF (reference sequence). The trim removed 5 bases at V and 0 bases at J, leaving 3 bases unmatched. DNA of the CDR3: TGTGCCACCAGCGTAGACAGGGGCTCCTACGAGCAGTACTTC. Translated, it gives CATSVDRGSYEQYF.

This sequence joins TRBV11-2 and TRBJ2-5, with D unclear. Between the trimmed V and J ends, which lost 4 bases and 1 base, there was a span of 19 bases. The CDR3 spans 17 residues. CDR1 and CDR2 from the germline V gene are SGHAT and FQNNGV. For the CDR3, the DNA is TGTGCCAGCAGCTCCATGAGCATTCGTCACTTCCAAGAGACCCAGTACTTC. Its protein is CASSSMSIRHFQETQYF.

V usage is TRBV19 and J usage is TRBJ2-1, with 12 bases fitting TRBD2. Germline lookup yields CDR1 LNHDA and CDR2 SQIVND (reference sequence). V lost 7 bases to trimming and J lost 0 bases; unmatched junction nucleotides: 1. This CDR3 has 15 residues. The CDR3 DNA is TGTGCCAGTACACTAGCGGGGGGCTCCTACAATGAGCAGTTCTTC. This gives the protein CASTLAGGSYNEQFF.

This clone was picked up a small number of times. The V gene is TRBV6-5, the J gene TRBJ1-6; D call uncertain. This CDR3 comprises 14 residues. Germline CDR1 reads MNHEY; CDR2 reads SVGAGI. V lost 5 bases, J lost 10 bases, and 15 bases lay in between. Here the CDR3 DNA reads TGTGCCAGCAGTCAGCGGCAGGCAGAATCACCCCTCCACTTT. Translation gives CASSQRQAESPLHF.

This chain links TRBV5-6 with TRBJ2-2, with D possibly TRBD2 on 6 matching bases. V gave up 4 bases and J gave up 2 bases, with 18 bases separating them. Germline V CDR1 and CDR2: SGHDT, YYEEEE. The CDR3 length is 17 residues. This CDR3 is CASSPYKRGSNTGELFF. As DNA, the CDR3 is TGTGCCAGCAGCCCATATAAACGGGGGAGCAACACCGGGGAGCTGTTTTTT.

This chain joins TRBV5-1 and TRBJ2-5; D perhaps matches TRBD1 (5 bases). There are 15 residues in the CDR3. The ends were cut back, 0 bases at V and 3 bases at J, with 12 bases in the middle. CDR1 and CDR2 from the germline V gene are SGHRS and YFSETQ. This CDR3 is CASSLAQAPEETQYF. DNA of the CDR3: TGCGCCAGCAGCTTGGCACAGGCCCCGGAAGAGACCCAGTACTTC.

The chain links TRBV5-1 to TRBJ1-1; no clear D. Per germline, CDR1 SGHRS and CDR2 YFSETQ. The CDR3 length is 14 residues. The ends were cut back, 2 bases at V and 4 bases at J, with 12 bases in the middle. In nucleotides, the CDR3 is TGCGCCAGCAGCTTACGGGATAAAACCACTGAAGCTTTCTTT. It translates to CASSLRDKTTEAFF.

Points on this clone: Relative to the germline gene, one junction end is altered; a read error may explain this. CDR3 sequence reads: CASSSTSGDTGELFF. The CDR3 nucleotides read TGTGCTAGCAGCTCAACTAGCGGGGATACCGGGGAGCTGTTTTTT. J is TRBJ2-2 and V is TRBV7-7; TRBD2 matches 10 bases. Germline V gene sequence: CDR1 SSHAT, CDR2 FNYEAQ (reference sequence). CDR3 length: 15 amino acids.

The CDR3: CATSRDMSGAGRDRNYEQYF. Here the CDR3 DNA reads TGTGCCACCAGCAGAGATATGTCCGGTGCGGGCCGGGACAGGAACTACGAGCAGTACTTC. The chain is built from TRBV15 and TRBJ2-7, with 8 positions matching TRBD1. The CDR3 length is 20 residues. Germline V CDR1 and CDR2: LNHNV, YYDKDF (reference sequence). With 0 bases clipped from V and 3 bases from J, the junction kept 19 bases outside the gene matches.

The chain is built from TRBV5-1 and TRBJ1-5; D perhaps matches TRBD1 (6 bases). Trimming cost V 3 bases and J 7 bases, with 17 bases left between them. CDR3 length: 15 amino acids. From germline, CDR1 is SGHRS and CDR2 YFSETQ. The DNA of the CDR3 is TGCGCCAGCAGCTCCTTGCCAGGGGCGGAACAGCCCCAGCATTTT. Translating it yields CASSSLPGAEQPQHF.

The rearrangement joins TRBV2 to TRBJ2-7, with D maybe TRBD1 (5 bases). The V gene lost 4 bases and the J gene lost 2 bases, with 15 bases spanning the gap. The CDR3 covers 15 residues. Germline values: CDR1 SNHLY, CDR2 FYNNEI. The CDR3 DNA follows: TGTGCCAGCAGTGGACCCAGGGATTTCCCCTACGAGCAGTACTTC. It codes for CASSGPRDFPYEQYF. The full variable domain, rest sourced from reference TRBV2 and TRBJ2-7, is EPEVTQTPSHQVTQMGQEVILRCVPISNHLYFYWYRQILGQKVEFLVSFYNNEISEKSEIFDDQFSVERPDGSNFTLKIRSTKLEDSAMYFCASSGPRDFPYEQYFGPGTRLTVT.

The CDR3 nucleotides read TGCGCCAGCAGCCGTGGGACAGGGGGAGTCGTTGACACTGAAGCTTTCTTT. Residues: CASSRGTGGVVDTEAFF. V is TRBV5-1 and J is TRBJ1-1, with 11 bases matching TRBD1. J gave up 3 bases and V 4 bases, and 11 bases lay outside the gene matches. The CDR3 totals 17 residues. Per germline, CDR1 SGHRS and CDR2 YFSETQ.

The chain couples TRBV6-5 to TRBJ1-2; TRBD1 is a possible D gene (6 bases). V was cut by 6 bases and J by 3 bases, with 11 bases left in between. This CDR3 has 13 residues. In germline, CDR1 is MNHEY, CDR2 SVGAGI. The CDR3 is CASSMTGDYGYTF. CDR3 coding DNA: TGTGCCAGCAGCATGACAGGCGACTATGGCTACACCTTC.

This clone turned up a few times. CDR3: CASSYLAGEETQYF. In nucleotides, the CDR3 is TGTGCCAGCAGTTATCTAGCGGGGGAAGAGACCCAGTACTTC. This chain connects TRBV11-2 to TRBJ2-5; TRBD2 matches 10 bases. V shed 6 bases and J 3 bases; nucleotides not matched to a gene: 4. Germline V gene lookup returns CDR1 SGHAT and CDR2 FQNNGV. CDR3 size: 14 residues.

V is TRBV7-9 and J is TRBJ1-4; 12 nucleotides agree with TRBD1. In germline, CDR1 is SEHNR, CDR2 FQNEAQ (reference sequence). The CDR3 covers 18 residues. V was pared by 0 bases and J by 5 bases, with 7 bases of the junction left unmatched. CDR3 in DNA: TGTGCCAGCAGCTTAGCGTATGGGACAGGGGGCGAAAATGAAAAACTGTTTTTT. Amino acid sequence: CASSLAYGTGGENEKLFF. Filled out from reference TRBV7-9 and TRBJ1-4, the complete variable domain reads DTGVSQNPRHKITKRGQNVTFRCDPISEHNRLYWYRQTLGQGPEFLTYFQNEAQLEKSRLLSDRFSAERPKGSFSTLEIQRTEQGDSAMYLCASSLAYGTGGENEKLFFGSGTQLSVL.

The V gene is TRBV19, the J gene TRBJ2-2; weak D call: TRBD2 (7 bases). This CDR3 contains 11 residues. Germline-derived CDR1 and CDR2 are LNHDA and SQIVND (reference sequence). CDR3 in DNA: TGTACGGGGGGCCACACCGGGGAGCTGTTTTTT. Translated, it gives CTGGHTGELFF.

This rearrangement joins TRBV5-1 to TRBJ2-1; 8 bases line up with TRBD2. This CDR3 contains 14 residues. The germline V gene has CDR1 SGHRS and CDR2 YFSETQ. Germline trimming cut 4 bases from V and 7 bases from J; bases unmatched to any gene: 7. The CDR3 here is CASSETSDFNEQFF. The CDR3 DNA sequence: TGCGCCAGCAGCGAGACTAGCGATTTTAATGAGCAGTTCTTC.